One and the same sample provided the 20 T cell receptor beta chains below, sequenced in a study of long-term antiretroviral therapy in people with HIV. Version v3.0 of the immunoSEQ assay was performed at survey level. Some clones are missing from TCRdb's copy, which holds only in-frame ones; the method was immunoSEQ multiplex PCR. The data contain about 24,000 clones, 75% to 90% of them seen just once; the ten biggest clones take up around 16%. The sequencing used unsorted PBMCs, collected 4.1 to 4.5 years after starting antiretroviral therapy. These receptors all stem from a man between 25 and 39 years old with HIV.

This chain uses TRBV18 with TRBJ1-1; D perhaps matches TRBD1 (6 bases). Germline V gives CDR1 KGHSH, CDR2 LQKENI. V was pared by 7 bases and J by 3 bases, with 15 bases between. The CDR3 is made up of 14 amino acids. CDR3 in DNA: TGTGCCAGCTGGTTCAGGGGCAGGGACACTGAAGCTTTCTTT. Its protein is CASWFRGRDTEAFF.

The CDR3 reads CASSRVAEAFF. The DNA of the CDR3 is TGTGCCAGCAGTCGTGTCGCTGAAGCTTTCTTT. The chain links TRBV6-6 to TRBJ1-1; D is unclear. Germline V gene lookup returns CDR1 MNHNY and CDR2 SVGAGI (reference sequence). The CDR3 length is 11 residues. Trimming took off 5 bases at V and 6 bases at J, with 7 bases between the two ends.

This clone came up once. The CDR3 DNA sequence: TGTGCCTGGAGTTCCAGGGGCGATGAGCAGTTCTTC. Residues: CAWSSRGDEQFF. The J gene is TRBJ2-1, the V gene TRBV30, with D possibly TRBD1 on 6 matching bases. This CDR3 is built from 12 residues. The germline V gene encodes CDR1 GTSNPN and CDR2 SVGIG (reference sequence). V was pared by 2 bases and J by 8 bases, with 10 bases between.

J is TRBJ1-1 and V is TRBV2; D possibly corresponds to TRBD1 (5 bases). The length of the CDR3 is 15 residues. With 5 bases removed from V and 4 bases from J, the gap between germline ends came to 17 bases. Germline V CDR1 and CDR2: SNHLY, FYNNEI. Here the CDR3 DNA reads TGTGCCAGCAGTCGGACGGACATGATGGCCACTGAAGCTTTCTTT. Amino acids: CASSRTDMMATEAFF.

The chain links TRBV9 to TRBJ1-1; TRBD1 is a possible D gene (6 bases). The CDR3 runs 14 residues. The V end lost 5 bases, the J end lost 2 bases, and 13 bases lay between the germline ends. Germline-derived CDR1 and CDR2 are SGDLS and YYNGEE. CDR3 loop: CASRGGGSNTEAFF. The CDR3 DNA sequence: TGTGCCAGCAGAGGAGGGGGGTCCAACACTGAAGCTTTCTTT.

The CDR3 DNA follows: TGTGCCAGCAGCTTCAGGGGAAACAATTCACCCCTCCACTTT. Its translation: CASSFRGNNSPLHF. The gene calls are TRBV11-1 and TRBJ1-6; TRBD1 might be the D (6 bases). The ends were cut back, 3 bases at V and 7 bases at J, with 10 bases in the middle. Germline CDR1 and CDR2: SGHAT and FQDESV (reference sequence). CDR3 length equals 14 residues.

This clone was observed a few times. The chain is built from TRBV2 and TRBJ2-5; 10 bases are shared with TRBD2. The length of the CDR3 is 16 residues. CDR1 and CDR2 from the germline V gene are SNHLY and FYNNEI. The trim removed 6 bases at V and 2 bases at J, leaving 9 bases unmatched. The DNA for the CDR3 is TGTGCCAGCAGCCGCCTTAGCGGGAGGAAGCAAGAGACCCAGTACTTC. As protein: CASSRLSGRKQETQYF. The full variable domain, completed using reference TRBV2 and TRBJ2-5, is EPEVTQTPSHQVTQMGQEVILRCVPISNHLYFYWYRQILGQKVEFLVSFYNNEISEKSEIFDDQFSVERPDGSNFTLKIRSTKLEDSAMYFCASSRLSGRKQETQYFGPGTRLLVL.

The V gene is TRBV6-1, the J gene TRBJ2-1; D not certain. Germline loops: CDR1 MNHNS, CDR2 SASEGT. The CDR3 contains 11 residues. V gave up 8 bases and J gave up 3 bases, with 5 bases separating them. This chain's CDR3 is CASGDYNEQFF. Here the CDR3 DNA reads TGTGCCAGCGGAGACTACAATGAGCAGTTCTTC.

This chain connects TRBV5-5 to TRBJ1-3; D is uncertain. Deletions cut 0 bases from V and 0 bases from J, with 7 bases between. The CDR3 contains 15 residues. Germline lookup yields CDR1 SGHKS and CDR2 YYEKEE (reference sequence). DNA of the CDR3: TGTGCCAGCAGCTTGGGGCGGAGCTCTGGAAACACCATATATTTT. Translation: CASSLGRSSGNTIYF.

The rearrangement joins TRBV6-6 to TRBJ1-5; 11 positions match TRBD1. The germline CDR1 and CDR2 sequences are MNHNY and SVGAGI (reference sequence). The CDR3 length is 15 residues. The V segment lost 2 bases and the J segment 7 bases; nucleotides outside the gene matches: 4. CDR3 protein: CASSYGTGGGQPQHF. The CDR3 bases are TGTGCCAGCAGTTACGGGACAGGGGGAGGCCAGCCCCAGCATTTT.

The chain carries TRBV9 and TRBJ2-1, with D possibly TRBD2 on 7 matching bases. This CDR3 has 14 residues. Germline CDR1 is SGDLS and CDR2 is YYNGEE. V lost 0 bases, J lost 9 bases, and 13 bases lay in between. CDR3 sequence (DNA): TGTGCCAGCAGCGTAGGAGGGAGGGGGAGTGAGCAGTTCTTC. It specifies CASSVGGRGSEQFF.

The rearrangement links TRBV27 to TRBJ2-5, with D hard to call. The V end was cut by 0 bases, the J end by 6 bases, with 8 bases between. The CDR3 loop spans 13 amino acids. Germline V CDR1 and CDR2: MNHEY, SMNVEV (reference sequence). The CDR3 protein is CASSLSSTQTQYF. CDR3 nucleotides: TGTGCCAGCAGTTTATCTAGTACGCAGACCCAGTACTTC.

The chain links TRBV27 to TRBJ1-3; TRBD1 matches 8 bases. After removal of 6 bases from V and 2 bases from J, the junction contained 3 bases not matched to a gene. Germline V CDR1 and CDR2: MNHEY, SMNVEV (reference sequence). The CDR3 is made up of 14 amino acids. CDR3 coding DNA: TGTGCCAGCAGGACAGGGGCTGCTGGAAACACCATATATTTT. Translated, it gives CASRTGAAGNTIYF.

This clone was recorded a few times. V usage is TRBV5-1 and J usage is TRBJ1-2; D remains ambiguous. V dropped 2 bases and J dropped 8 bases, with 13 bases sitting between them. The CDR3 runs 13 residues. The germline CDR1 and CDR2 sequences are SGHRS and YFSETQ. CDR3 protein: CASSLVVKGGYTF. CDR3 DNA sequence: TGCGCCAGCAGCTTAGTGGTCAAAGGGGGCTACACCTTC.

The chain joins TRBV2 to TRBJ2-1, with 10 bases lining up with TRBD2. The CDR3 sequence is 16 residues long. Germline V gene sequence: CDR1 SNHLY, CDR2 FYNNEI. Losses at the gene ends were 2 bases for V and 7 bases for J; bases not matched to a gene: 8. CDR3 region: CASSEYPAGGPNEQFF. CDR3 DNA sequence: TGTGCCAGCAGTGAATACCCAGCGGGGGGGCCGAATGAGCAGTTCTTC.

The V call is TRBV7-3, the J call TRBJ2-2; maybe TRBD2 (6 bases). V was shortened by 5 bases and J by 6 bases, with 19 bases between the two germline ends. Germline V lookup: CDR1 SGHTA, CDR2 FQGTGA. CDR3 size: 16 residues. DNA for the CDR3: TGTGCCAGCAGCCGGGGGTCCCCTCGGGAGCCCGGGGAGCTGTTTTTT. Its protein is CASSRGSPREPGELFF.

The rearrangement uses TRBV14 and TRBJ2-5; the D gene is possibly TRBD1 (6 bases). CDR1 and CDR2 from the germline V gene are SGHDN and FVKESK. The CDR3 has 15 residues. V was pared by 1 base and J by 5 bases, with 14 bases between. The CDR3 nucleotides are TGTGCCAGCAGCCAAGGACAGGCCCGCTGGGAGACCCAGTACTTC. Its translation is CASSQGQARWETQYF.

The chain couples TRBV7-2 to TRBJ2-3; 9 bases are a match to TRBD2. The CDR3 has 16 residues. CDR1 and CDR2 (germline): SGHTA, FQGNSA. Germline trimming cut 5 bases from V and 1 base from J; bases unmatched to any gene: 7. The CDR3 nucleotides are TGTGCCAGCAGCCTTCGACTAGCGGCCCGCACAGATACGCAGTATTTT. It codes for CASSLRLAARTDTQYF.

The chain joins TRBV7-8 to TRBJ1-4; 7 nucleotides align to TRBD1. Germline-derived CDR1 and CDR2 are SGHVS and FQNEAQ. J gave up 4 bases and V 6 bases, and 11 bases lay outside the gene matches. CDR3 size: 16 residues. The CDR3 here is CASSANRGSYNEKLFF. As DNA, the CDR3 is TGTGCCAGCAGTGCTAACAGGGGTTCCTATAATGAAAAACTGTTTTTT.

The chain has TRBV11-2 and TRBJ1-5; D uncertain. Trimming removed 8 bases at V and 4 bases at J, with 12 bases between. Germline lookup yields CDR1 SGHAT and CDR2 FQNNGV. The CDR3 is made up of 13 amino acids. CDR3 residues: CASPPRGNQPQHF. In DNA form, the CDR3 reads TGTGCCAGCCCCCCGCGGGGTAATCAGCCCCAGCATTTT.